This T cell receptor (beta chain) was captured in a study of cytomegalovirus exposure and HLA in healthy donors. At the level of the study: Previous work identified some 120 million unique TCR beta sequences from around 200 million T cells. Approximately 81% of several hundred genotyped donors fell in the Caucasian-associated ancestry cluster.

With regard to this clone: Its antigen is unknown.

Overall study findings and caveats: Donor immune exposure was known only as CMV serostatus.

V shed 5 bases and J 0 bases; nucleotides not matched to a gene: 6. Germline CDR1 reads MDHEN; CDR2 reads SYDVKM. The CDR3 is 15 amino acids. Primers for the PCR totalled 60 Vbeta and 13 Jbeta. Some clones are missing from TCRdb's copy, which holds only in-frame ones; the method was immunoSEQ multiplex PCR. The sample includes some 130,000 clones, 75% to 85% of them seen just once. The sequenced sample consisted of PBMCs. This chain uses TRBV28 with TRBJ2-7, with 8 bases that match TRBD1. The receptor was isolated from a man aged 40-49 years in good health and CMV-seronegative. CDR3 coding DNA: TGTGCCAGCAGTCCCCGGGACAGGAGCTCCTACGAGCAGTACTTC. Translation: CASSPRDRSSYEQYF.